Below are 8 T cell receptor beta chains sequenced from a single sample in a study of T-cell memory formation after mild COVID-19. TCRdb reprocessed the 5' RACE reads with MiXCR, giving one entry per CDR3 protein. Here the sample spans approximately 410,000 distinct CDR3 sequences, under 25% being singletons. The specimen sequenced was PBMCs or a T cell subset sorted from them (not recorded which). The origin of the receptors is an adult woman who had mild COVID-19 (a few samples of this study predate the infection). Cell type and time point are not known.

This chain uses TRBV5-1 with TRBJ1-1, with D possibly being TRBD1 (5 bases). The V end lost 2 bases, the J end lost 1 base, and 15 bases lay between the germline ends. CDR3 length: 16 amino acids. The germline gives CDR1 SGHRS, CDR2 YFSETQ. The CDR3 loop reads CASSFTGLNQNTEAFF. The CDR3 bases are TGCGCCAGCAGCTTCACGGGACTGAACCAGAACACTGAAGCTTTCTTT.

The rearrangement links TRBV7-9 to TRBJ2-1; 10 nucleotides line up with TRBD1. This CDR3 spans 14 amino acids. The germline V gene encodes CDR1 SEHNR and CDR2 FQNEAQ (reference sequence). With 4 bases clipped from V and 9 bases from J, the junction kept 6 bases outside the gene matches. CDR3: CASSWPGQGSEQFF. CDR3 DNA sequence: TGTGCCAGCAGCTGGCCGGGACAGGGGAGTGAGCAGTTCTTC.

This clonotype was seen a few times. The chain couples TRBV25-1 to TRBJ2-7, with D possibly matching TRBD2 (7 bases). This CDR3 contains 16 residues. The germline V and J ends were trimmed by 1 base and 2 bases, with 15 bases remaining between them. The germline V gene has CDR1 MGHDK and CDR2 SYGVNS. The chain's CDR3 is CASSEWGGGPAYEQYF. In DNA, the CDR3 is TGTGCCAGCAGTGAATGGGGAGGGGGGCCCGCCTACGAGCAGTACTTC.

This clonotype was picked up many times. The chain carries TRBV5-1 and TRBJ2-5; D possibly matches TRBD1 or TRBD2 (6 bases each). Germline CDR1 SGHRS, CDR2 YFSETQ. Trimming took off 0 bases at V and 5 bases at J, with 11 bases between the two ends. The CDR3 extends over 14 amino acids. The CDR3 region is CASSLDPGAETQYF. CDR3 nucleotide sequence: TGCGCCAGCAGCTTGGATCCGGGGGCGGAGACCCAGTACTTC.

This clonotype was detected many times. V usage is TRBV5-5 and J usage is TRBJ2-7; D gene uncertain. This CDR3 region has 13 residues. Trimming took off 1 base at V and 5 bases at J, with 10 bases between the two ends. CDR1 SGHKS and CDR2 YYEKEE come from the germline V gene (reference sequence). The CDR3 sequence: CASSLPPEDEQYF. CDR3 in DNA: TGTGCCAGCAGCTTGCCCCCTGAGGACGAGCAGTACTTC.

This clonotype was detected a few times. The J gene is TRBJ1-2, the V gene TRBV12-3 or TRBV12-4, with D possibly matching TRBD1 (5 bases). The CDR3 has 15 residues. The V end was cut by 4 bases, the J end by 4 bases, with 16 bases between. DNA for the CDR3: TGTGCCAGCAGTTACCTCCAGGGTCCCTCCTATGGCTACACCTTC. Translation gives CASSYLQGPSYGYTF.

As for this clonotype: A junction boundary mismatches the germline segment, possibly from a read error. The V and J genes are TRBV7-2 and TRBJ2-1; no definite D call. The CDR3 covers 17 residues. Germline CDR1 reads SGHTA; CDR2 reads FQGNSA. The CDR3 is CASCLDIVSFSYNEQFF. The CDR3 nucleotides read TGTGCCAGCTGCTTAGATATCGTCTCCTTTTCCTACAATGAGCAGTTCTTC.

The chain uses TRBV14 and TRBJ1-1, with a tentative D call TRBD1 (5 bases). The CDR3 is made up of 16 amino acids. V was trimmed by 0 bases and J by 0 bases, leaving 11 bases between them. The germline V gene has CDR1 SGHDN and CDR2 FVKESK. CDR3 sequence reads: CASSQDLGGVNTEAFF. In DNA form, the CDR3 reads TGTGCCAGCAGCCAAGATCTGGGAGGGGTGAACACTGAAGCTTTCTTT.